A selection of T cell receptor beta chains follows, all from one sample in a study of blood T cell repertoires in COVID-19. Sequenced by immunoSEQ multiplex PCR; TCRdb stores in-frame clones only, minus some. The sample has around 160,000 clones; around four fifths are singletons. Material: peripheral blood. These receptors all come from a woman between 40 and 55 years old with active or convalescent COVID-19. The CDR3 runs from the conserved cysteine through the conserved F or W. The D gene is left open where the match is weak. Size is stated for part of the rows, as once, few or many counts, or as a class when the clone is expanded.

TRBJ1-1	TRBV29-1	NA	NA	CSVPGQGPIFREAFF	TGCAGCGTTCCCGGGCAGGGGCCGATCTTTAGAGAAGCTTTCTTT
TRBJ2-3	TRBV5-5	NA	NA	CASSLTTSRTDTQYF	TGTGCCAGCAGCTTGACCACTAGTCGCACAGATACGCAGTATTTT
TRBJ2-3	TRBV10-3	once	NA	CATSSPPSTDTQYF	TGTGCCACCTCGAGCCCACCTAGCACAGATACGCAGTATTTT
TRBJ2-1	TRBV11-2	NA	TRBD2	CASSLDGTREYNEQFF	TGTGCCAGCAGCTTAGATGGGACTAGGGAGTACAATGAGCAGTTCTTC
TRBJ1-2	TRBV29-1	NA	TRBD1	CSVGGWKQGAFLYGYTF	TGCAGCGTTGGAGGGTGGAAGCAGGGGGCCTTCCTCTATGGCTACACCTTC
TRBJ2-3	TRBV4-3	NA	NA	CASSPNSGVSTDTQYF	TGCGCCAGCAGCCCGAACTCGGGGGTCAGCACAGATACGCAGTATTTT
TRBJ1-4	TRBV9	NA	NA	CASSPTGYPEKLFF	TGTGCCAGCAGCCCAACAGGGTATCCTGAAAAACTGTTTTTT
TRBJ1-3	TRBV6-5	NA	NA	CASTPRSYSGNTIYF	TGTGCCAGCACCCCCCGTTCGTACTCTGGAAACACCATATATTTT
TRBJ1-2	TRBV19	NA	TRBD1	CASSAGQRFPGYTF	TGTGCCAGTAGCGCGGGACAGCGCTTCCCTGGCTACACCTTC
TRBJ2-3	TRBV7-9	few	NA	CASTPRNRHTDTQYF	TGTGCCAGCACACCCCGAAATCGACACACAGATACGCAGTATTTT
TRBJ2-5	TRBV11-2	NA	TRBD2	CASSPTSGGAETQYF	TGTGCCAGCAGCCCCACTAGCGGGGGGGCGGAGACCCAGTACTTC
TRBJ2-7	TRBV28	NA	TRBD2	CASKSGVGEQYF	TGTGCCAGCAAAAGCGGGGTGGGCGAGCAGTACTTC
TRBJ2-2	TRBV6-5	NA	NA	CASEKAPRTGELFF	TGTGCCAGCGAAAAGGCCCCCAGGACCGGGGAGCTGTTTTTT
TRBJ1-2	TRBV7-6	NA	TRBD1	CASSLYTGTGGGYTF	TGTGCCAGCAGCCTTTACACCGGGACAGGGGGTGGCTACACCTTC
TRBJ2-3	TRBV14	few	TRBD2	CASSQDRTAGLAAADTQYF	TGTGCCAGCAGCCAAGATAGGACAGCGGGACTAGCAGCCGCAGATACGCAGTATTTT
TRBJ2-7	TRBV5-1	NA	NA	CASSPPSGSPYEQYF	TGCGCCAGCAGCCCGCCCTCGGGGAGCCCCTACGAGCAGTACTTC
TRBJ1-1	TRBV30	few	NA	CAWKVGDSMNTEAFF	TGTGCCTGGAAGGTGGGGGACTCCATGAACACTGAAGCTTTCTTT
TRBJ2-7	TRBV7-6	NA	NA	CASSSAYRAQPYEQYF	TGTGCCAGCAGCTCTGCCTACAGGGCCCAACCTTACGAGCAGTACTTC
TRBJ2-3	TRBV2	NA	TRBD1	CASSWIGTASTDTQYF	TGTGCCAGCAGCTGGATCGGGACAGCTAGCACAGATACGCAGTATTTT
TRBJ1-3	TRBV7-2	NA	TRBD1	CASSSQRQGLTGNTIYF	TGTGCCAGCAGCTCCCAGAGACAGGGTTTAACTGGAAACACCATATATTTT
TRBJ1-4	TRBV5-1	NA	TRBD1	CASSLEAGGEKLFF	TGCGCCAGCAGCTTGGAGGCAGGGGGGGAAAAACTGTTTTTT
TRBJ1-3	TRBV30	NA	NA	CAWSVGGSGNTIYF	TGTGCCTGGAGTGTCGGGGGAAGTGGAAACACCATATATTTT
TRBJ1-2	TRBV5-1	NA	NA	CASLPVAGGYGYTF	TGCGCCAGCTTGCCGGTCGCAGGTGGCTATGGCTACACCTTC
TRBJ2-5	TRBV27	once	NA	CASSSRDTYQETQYF	TGTGCCAGCAGTTCCCGAGACACCTACCAAGAGACCCAGTACTTC
TRBJ1-1	TRBV6-5	NA	TRBD1	CASKDRGRMGTEAFF	TGTGCCAGCAAAGACAGGGGGCGAATGGGAACTGAAGCTTTCTTT
TRBJ1-5	TRBV11-3	NA	NA	CASSPTGGVVRNQPQHF	TGTGCCAGCAGTCCCACGGGGGGGGTGGTCCGAAATCAGCCCCAGCATTTT
TRBJ2-3	TRBV4-3	NA	TRBD1	CASSPRTGGYTFPDTQYF	TGCGCCAGCAGCCCGCGGACAGGGGGATACACGTTCCCAGATACGCAGTATTTT
TRBJ2-2	TRBV4-3	NA	TRBD1	CASSQDSLGQGGIVGELFF	TGCGCCAGCAGCCAAGACTCTTTGGGACAGGGAGGAATAGTCGGGGAGCTGTTTTTT
TRBJ1-2	TRBV5-4	NA	TRBD1	CASSKGDRRFYGYTF	TGTGCCAGCAGCAAAGGGGACAGGAGATTTTATGGCTACACCTTC
TRBJ1-2	TRBV29-1	few	NA	CSVERSRDGYGYTF	TGCAGCGTTGAAAGGTCCAGGGATGGTTATGGCTACACCTTC
TRBJ2-2	TRBV29-1	once	TRBD1	CSVGQGARELFF	TGCAGCGTTGGACAGGGGGCAAGGGAGCTGTTTTTT